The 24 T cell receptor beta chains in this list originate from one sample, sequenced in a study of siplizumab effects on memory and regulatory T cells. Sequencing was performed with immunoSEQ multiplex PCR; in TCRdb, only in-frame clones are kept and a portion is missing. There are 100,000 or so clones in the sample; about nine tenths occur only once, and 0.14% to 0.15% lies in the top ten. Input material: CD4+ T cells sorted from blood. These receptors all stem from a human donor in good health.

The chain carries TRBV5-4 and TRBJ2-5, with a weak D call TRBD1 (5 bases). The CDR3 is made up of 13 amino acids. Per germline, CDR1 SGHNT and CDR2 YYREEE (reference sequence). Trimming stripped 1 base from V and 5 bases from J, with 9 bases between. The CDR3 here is CASSLQGAETQYF. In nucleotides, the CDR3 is TGTGCCAGCAGCTTGCAGGGTGCGGAGACCCAGTACTTC.

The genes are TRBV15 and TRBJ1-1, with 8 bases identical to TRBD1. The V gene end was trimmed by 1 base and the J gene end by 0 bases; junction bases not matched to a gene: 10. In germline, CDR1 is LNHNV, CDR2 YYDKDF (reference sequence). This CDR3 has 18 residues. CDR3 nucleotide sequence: TGTGCCACCAGCAGAGGGGGATCCTCAGGGGGCCTGAACACTGAAGCTTTCTTT. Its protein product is CATSRGGSSGGLNTEAFF.

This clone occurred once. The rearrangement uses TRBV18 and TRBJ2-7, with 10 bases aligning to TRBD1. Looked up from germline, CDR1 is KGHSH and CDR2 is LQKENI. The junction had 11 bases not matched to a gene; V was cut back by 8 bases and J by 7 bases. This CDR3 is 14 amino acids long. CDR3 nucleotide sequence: TGTGCCAGCCGAGATCCGGGACAGGGGTGGGAGCAGTACTTC. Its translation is CASRDPGQGWEQYF.

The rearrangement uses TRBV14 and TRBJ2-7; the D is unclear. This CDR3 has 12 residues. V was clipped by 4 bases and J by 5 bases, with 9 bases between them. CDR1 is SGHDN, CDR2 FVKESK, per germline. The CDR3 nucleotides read TGTGCCAGCAGCCTAGAGCTCCACGAGCAGTACTTC. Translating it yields CASSLELHEQYF.

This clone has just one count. The CDR3 DNA is TGTGCCAGCAGCTTCCCTGGGGGGACTCCCAGCTCTGGAAACACCATATATTTT. Residues: CASSFPGGTPSSGNTIYF. The chain couples TRBV5-5 to TRBJ1-3, with D perhaps matching TRBD1 (5 bases). This CDR3 is 18 amino acids long. V was cut by 2 bases and J by 0 bases, with 18 bases left in between. Germline V gene data show CDR1 as SGHKS and CDR2 as YYEKEE (reference sequence).

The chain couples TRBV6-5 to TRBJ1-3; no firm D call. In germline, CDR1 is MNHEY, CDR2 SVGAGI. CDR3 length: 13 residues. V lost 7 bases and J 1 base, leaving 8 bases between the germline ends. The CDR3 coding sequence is TGTGCCAGCAAGGAGGGATCTGGAAACACCATATATTTT. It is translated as CASKEGSGNTIYF.

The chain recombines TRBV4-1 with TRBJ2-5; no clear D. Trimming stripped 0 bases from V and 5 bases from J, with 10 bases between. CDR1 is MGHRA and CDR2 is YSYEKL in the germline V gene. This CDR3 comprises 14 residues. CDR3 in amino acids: CASSQDFGRETQYF. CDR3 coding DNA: TGCGCCAGCAGCCAAGATTTCGGCCGGGAGACCCAGTACTTC.

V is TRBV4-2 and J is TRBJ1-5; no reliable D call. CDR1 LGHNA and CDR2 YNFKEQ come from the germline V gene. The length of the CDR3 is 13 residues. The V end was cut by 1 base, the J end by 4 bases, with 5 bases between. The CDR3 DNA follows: TGTGCCAGCAGCCAAGGGGAAAATCAGCCCCAGCATTTT. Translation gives CASSQGENQPQHF.

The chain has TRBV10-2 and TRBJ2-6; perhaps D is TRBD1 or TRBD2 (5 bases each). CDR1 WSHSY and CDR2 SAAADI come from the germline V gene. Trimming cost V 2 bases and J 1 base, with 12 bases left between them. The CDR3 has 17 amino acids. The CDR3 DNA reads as TGCGCCAGCAGTGAGGGGGACCGAGTATCTGGGGCCAACGTCCTGACTTTC. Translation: CASSEGDRVSGANVLTF.

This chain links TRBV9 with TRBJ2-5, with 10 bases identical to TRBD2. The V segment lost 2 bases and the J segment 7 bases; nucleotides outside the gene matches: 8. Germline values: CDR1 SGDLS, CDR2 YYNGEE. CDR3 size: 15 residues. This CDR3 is CASSVLAGAGGTQYF. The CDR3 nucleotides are TGTGCCAGCAGCGTTCTAGCGGGGGCCGGGGGGACCCAGTACTTC.

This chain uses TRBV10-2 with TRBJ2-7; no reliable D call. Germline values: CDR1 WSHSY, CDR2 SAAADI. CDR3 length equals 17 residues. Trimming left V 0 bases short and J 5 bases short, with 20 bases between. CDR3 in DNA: TGCGCCAGCAGTGAGTCCCCCTATAGACATCCGTCGAACGAGCAGTACTTC. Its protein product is CASSESPYRHPSNEQYF.

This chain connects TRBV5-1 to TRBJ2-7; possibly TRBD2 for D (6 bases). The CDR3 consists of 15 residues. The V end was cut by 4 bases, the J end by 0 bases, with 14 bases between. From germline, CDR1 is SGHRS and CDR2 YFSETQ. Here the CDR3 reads CASSRGTPSSYEQYF. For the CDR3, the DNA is TGCGCCAGCAGCCGCGGGACCCCGAGCTCCTACGAGCAGTACTTC. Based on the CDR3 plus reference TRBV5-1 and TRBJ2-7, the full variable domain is KAGVTQTPRYLIKTRGQQVTLSCSPISGHRSVSWYQQTPGQGLQFLFEYFSETQRNKGNFPGRFSGRQFSNSRSEMNVSTLELGDSALYLCASSRGTPSSYEQYFGPGTRLTVT.

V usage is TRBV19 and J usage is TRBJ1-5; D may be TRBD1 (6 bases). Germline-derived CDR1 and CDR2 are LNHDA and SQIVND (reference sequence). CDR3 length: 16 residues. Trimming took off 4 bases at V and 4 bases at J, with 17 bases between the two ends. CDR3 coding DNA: TGTGCCAGTAGTACCTACTTACAGGGAAGTAATCAGCCCCAGCATTTT. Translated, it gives CASSTYLQGSNQPQHF.

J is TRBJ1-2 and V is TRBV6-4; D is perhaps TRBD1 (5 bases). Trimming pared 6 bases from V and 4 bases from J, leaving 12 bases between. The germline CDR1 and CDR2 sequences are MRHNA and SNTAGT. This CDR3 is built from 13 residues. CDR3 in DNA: TGTGCCAGCAGCGAGGTTGGGGGCTATGGCTACACCTTC. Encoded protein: CASSEVGGYGYTF.

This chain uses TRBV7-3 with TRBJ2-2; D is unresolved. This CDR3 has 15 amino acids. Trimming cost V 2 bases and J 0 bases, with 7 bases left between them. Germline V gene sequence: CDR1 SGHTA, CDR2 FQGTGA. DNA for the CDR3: TGTGCCAGCAGCTTACTGTACGCGAACACCGGGGAGCTGTTTTTT. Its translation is CASSLLYANTGELFF.

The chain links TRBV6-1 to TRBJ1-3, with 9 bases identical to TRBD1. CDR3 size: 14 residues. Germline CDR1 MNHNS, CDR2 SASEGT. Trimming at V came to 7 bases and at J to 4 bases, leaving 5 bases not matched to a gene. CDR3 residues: CASTFGTGGNTIYF. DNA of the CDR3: TGTGCCAGCACCTTCGGGACAGGGGGAAACACCATATATTTT.

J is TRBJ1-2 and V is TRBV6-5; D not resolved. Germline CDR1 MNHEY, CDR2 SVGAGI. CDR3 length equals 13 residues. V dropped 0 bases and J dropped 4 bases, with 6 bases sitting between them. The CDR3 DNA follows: TGTGCCAGCAGTTACTCCGCAGCCTATGGCTACACCTTC. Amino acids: CASSYSAAYGYTF.

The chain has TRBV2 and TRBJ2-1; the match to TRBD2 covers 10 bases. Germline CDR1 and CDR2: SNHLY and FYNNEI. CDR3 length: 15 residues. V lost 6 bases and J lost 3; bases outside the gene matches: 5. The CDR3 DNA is TGTGCCAGCAGAGCCCGGACTAGCGGCTACAATGAGCAGTTCTTC. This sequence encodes CASRARTSGYNEQFF.

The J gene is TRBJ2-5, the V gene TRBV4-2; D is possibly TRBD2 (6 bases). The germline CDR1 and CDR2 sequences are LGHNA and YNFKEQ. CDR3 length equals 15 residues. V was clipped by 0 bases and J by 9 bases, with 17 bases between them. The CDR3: CASSQEFGAGSAQYF. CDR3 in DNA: TGTGCCAGCAGCCAAGAATTCGGCGCGGGGTCGGCCCAGTACTTC.

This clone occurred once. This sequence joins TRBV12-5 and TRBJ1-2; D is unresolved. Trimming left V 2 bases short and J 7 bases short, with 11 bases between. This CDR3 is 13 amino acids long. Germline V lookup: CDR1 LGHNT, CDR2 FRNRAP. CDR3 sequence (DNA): TGTGCTAGTGGTTTGCCCGTGGAGGCTGGCTACACCTTC. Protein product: CASGLPVEAGYTF.

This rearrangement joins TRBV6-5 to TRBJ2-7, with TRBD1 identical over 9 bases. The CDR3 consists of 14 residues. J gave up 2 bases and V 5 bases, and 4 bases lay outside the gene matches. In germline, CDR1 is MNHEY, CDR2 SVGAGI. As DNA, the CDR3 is TGTGCCAGCAGTCGCCGGGACAGGGCCTACGAGCAGTACTTC. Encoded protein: CASSRRDRAYEQYF.

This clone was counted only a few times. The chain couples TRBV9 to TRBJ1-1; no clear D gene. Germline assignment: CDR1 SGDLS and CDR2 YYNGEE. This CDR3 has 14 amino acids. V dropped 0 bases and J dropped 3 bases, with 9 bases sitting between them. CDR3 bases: TGTGCCAGCAGCGTAGCTGTATACTACACTGAAGCTTTCTTT. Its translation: CASSVAVYYTEAFF.

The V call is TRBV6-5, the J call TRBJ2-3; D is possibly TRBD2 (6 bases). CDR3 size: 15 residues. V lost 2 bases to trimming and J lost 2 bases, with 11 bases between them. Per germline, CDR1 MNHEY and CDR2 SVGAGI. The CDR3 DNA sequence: TGTGCCAGCAGTTACCTCCGGCGGGACACAGATACGCAGTATTTT. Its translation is CASSYLRRDTDTQYF.

CDR3 in amino acids: CAGKDRGPEKLFF. CDR3 DNA sequence: TGTGCCGGGAAGGACAGGGGGCCTGAAAAACTGTTTTTT. The V and J genes are TRBV2 and TRBJ1-4, with 11 bases identical to TRBD1. Trimming cost V 11 bases and J 7 bases; bases outside gene matches: 6. Germline CDR1 is SNHLY and CDR2 is FYNNEI. The CDR3 consists of 13 residues.